The present T cell receptor (beta chain) was sequenced within a study of OX40 agonist ivuxolimab in advanced cancers. This clone was seen just once. Its specificity is not known. Study-level points and caveats: The expanded peripheral T cells' antigen specificity was not determined.

The germline CDR1 and CDR2 sequences are SQVTM and ANQGSEA. V dropped 8 bases and J dropped 6 bases, with 13 bases sitting between them. This CDR3 contains 11 residues. TCRdb keeps only in-frame clones here, not all; method: immunoSEQ multiplex PCR. The data hold 60,000 or so clones, with roughly 84% observed a single time. The chain has TRBV29-1 and TRBJ2-5; D may be TRBD1 (5 bases). The specimen was CD4+ or CD8+ T cells sorted from blood, collected in a trial of the OX40 agonist ivuxolimab. The TCR comes from an adult with an advanced solid tumor such as melanoma, head and neck, liver or kidney cancer. CDR3 loop: CSFRDVQTQYF. In DNA form, the CDR3 reads TGCAGCTTCAGGGATGTACAGACCCAGTACTTC.